This T cell receptor (beta chain) was captured in a study of identical twins. Findings and caveats of the study: Whereas memory repertoires showed no such difference, abundant cord blood beta clonotypes carried fewer insertions. Weaker excess twin sharing was seen among beta out-of-frame sequences. Out-of-frame alpha sequences shared by twins were enriched for low generation probability.

TCRdb reprocessed the 5' RACE reads via MiXCR and lists one record per CDR3 protein. The data contain 450,000 or so distinct CDR3 sequences, approximately 14% of them singletons. The CDR3 consists of 14 residues. Per germline, CDR1 MDHEN and CDR2 SYDVKM. Trimming took 3 bases from V and 3 from J, leaving 12 bases between them. All donors were healthy Caucasians. This clonotype was seen only a few times. Its antigen is unknown. This same sample was also part of a study on yellow fever vaccine responses in identical twins.

Sequences were obtained from CD4+ T cells sorted from blood. V and J are TRBV28 and TRBJ2-7; TRBD1 or TRBD2 may be the D gene (6 bases each). This TCR derives from a woman in her late teens or twenties in good health. The CDR3 protein is CASSFRGQGYEQYF. The DNA of the CDR3 is TGTGCCAGCAGTTTTCGGGGGCAAGGCTACGAGCAGTACTTC.